Listed below are T cell receptor beta chains from one sample, sequenced in a study of blood T cell repertoires in COVID-19. Assay: immunoSEQ multiplex PCR; the TCRdb copy retains only in-frame clones and omits some. The sample contains 200,000 to 250,000 clones, 90% to 95% of which appear only once. The sequenced material came from peripheral blood. The source of these receptors is a man in his sixties with COVID-19, enrolled during active disease. CDR3s include the opening cysteine and the closing phenylalanine or tryptophan.

TRBJ2-2	TRBV11-2	CASSLPGGRTGELFF
TRBJ1-5	TRBV6-1	CASSENGQGHRGNQPQHF
TRBJ1-2	TRBV7-9	CASSSGQGNYGYTF
TRBJ2-5	TRBV19	CASTPSGTVQETQYF
TRBJ1-1	TRBV6-5	CASSYGTGVTEAFF
TRBJ1-5	TRBV28	CASSLGQAKQPQHF
TRBJ2-7	TRBV6-1	CASSDGTGSTYEQYF
TRBJ2-3	TRBV5-5	CASSPVAGKTDTQYF
TRBJ2-7	TRBV7-9	CASSFGQGIYEQYF
TRBJ2-1	TRBV7-2	CASSLGTSSYNEQFF
TRBJ1-1	TRBV5-1	CASSLADRENTEAFF
TRBJ2-3	TRBV3-1/TRBV3-2	CASSQENPAGGSGGTDTQYF
TRBJ2-7	TRBV19	CASSIQEAYEQYF
TRBJ1-5	TRBV5-6	CASSLGAGDNQPQHF
TRBJ1-1	TRBV11-2	CASSLGTGSNRRNTEAFF
TRBJ2-1	TRBV11-2	CASSSSGVGRVNEQFF
TRBJ1-2	TRBV6-5	CATARGAGGYTF
TRBJ1-2	TRBV7-9	CASSPTYYGYTF